A selection of T cell receptor beta chains follows, all from one sample in a study of blood T cell repertoires in COVID-19. Only in-frame clones appear in the TCRdb table, and some are missing; sequencing was by immunoSEQ multiplex PCR. This table has some 160,000 clones, approximately 90% appearing once. Sequencing input: peripheral blood. The receptors derive from a man aged 45-60 years who had recovered from COVID-19. CDR3s include the opening cysteine and the closing phenylalanine or tryptophan. The D gene is left open where the match is weak. Size is stated for part of the rows, as once, few or many counts, or as a class when the clone is expanded.

once | TRBJ2-5 | TRBV28 | TRBD1 | TGTGCCAGCAGTTCAATCTTGCTAGGACAGGGCTTAGGCGAGACCCAGTACTTC | CASSSILLGQGLGETQYF
- | TRBJ2-7 | TRBV4-1 | - | TGCGCCAGCAGCCAAGTCCCTGGGGCTGGGGACGAGCAGTACTTC | CASSQVPGAGDEQYF
- | TRBJ2-7 | TRBV7-2 | TRBD2 | TGTGCCAGCAGCTTAGAGGCAGGGAGGGCCTACGAGCAGTACTTC | CASSLEAGRAYEQYF
- | TRBJ1-1 | TRBV14 | - | TGTGCCAGCAGCCAAGATCGGGGAGGGAGTGAAGCTTTCTTT | CASSQDRGGSEAFF
- | TRBJ2-3 | TRBV21-1 | - | TGTGCCAGCAGCAACCCAGCGGGGGGCAGGACAGATACGCAGTATTTT | CASSNPAGGRTDTQYF
- | TRBJ1-1 | TRBV2 | - | TGTGCCAGCAGTGATTTTAGAAGGGGTAGGACTGAAGCTTTCTTT | CASSDFRRGRTEAFF
once | TRBJ1-2 | TRBV6-5 | TRBD1 | TGTGCCAGCAGACCGGGACAGGGGATCTATGGCTACACCTTC | CASRPGQGIYGYTF
once | TRBJ1-5 | TRBV5-5 | - | TGTGCCAGCAGCTTGGAACAGGAGCGCAATCAGCCCCAGCATTTT | CASSLEQERNQPQHF
- | TRBJ1-2 | TRBV4-1 | - | TGCGCCAGCAGCCCCAAGGGAGGGGTAACTAACTATGGCTACACCTTC | CASSPKGGVTNYGYTF
- | TRBJ2-7 | TRBV11-2 | TRBD2 | TGTGCCAGCAGCGCAACTAGCGGGATGAACGAGCAGTACTTC | CASSATSGMNEQYF
- | TRBJ2-7 | TRBV19 | TRBD1 | TGTGCCAGTAGTATAGGTGACAGGGGATCGTTCGAGCAGTACTTC | CASSIGDRGSFEQYF
- | TRBJ1-1 | TRBV19 | - | TGTGCCAGTAGTTCCCCGGCAGGCACAGGTAACACTGAAGCTTTCTTT | CASSSPAGTGNTEAFF